These T cell receptor beta chains were read from a single sample in a study of cytomegalovirus exposure and HLA in healthy donors. Repertoires were generated with immunoSEQ multiplex PCR, while TCRdb's copy carries only in-frame clones and drops some. The data show 95,000 to 150,000 clones, with 75% to 90% seen just once and 2.1% held by the top ten. Material for sequencing was PBMCs. All receptors come from a man aged 25 to 40 in good health and CMV-seronegative. CDR3s include the opening cysteine and the closing phenylalanine or tryptophan. The D gene is left open where the match is weak. Rows give clone size only sometimes, using once, few, many, or a class for an expanded clone.

>TRBV28|TRBJ2-7|once|TRBD1
CASSRTGGTDEQYF
TGTGCCAGCAGCCGGACAGGGGGGACCGACGAGCAGTACTTC
>TRBV2|TRBJ2-3|-|-
CASSGPASDTQYF
TGTGCCAGCAGTGGCCCAGCGTCCGATACGCAGTATTTT
>TRBV15|TRBJ2-7|-|TRBD1
CATSTGTASSYEQYF
TGTGCCACCAGCACGGGGACAGCCAGCTCCTACGAGCAGTACTTC
>TRBV29-1|TRBJ1-5|-|TRBD1
CSVSGTGNQPQHF
TGCAGCGTCTCCGGGACAGGGAATCAGCCCCAGCATTTT
>TRBV14|TRBJ2-1|medium-sized|TRBD2
CASSPSAGGMNEQFF
TGTGCCAGCAGCCCCTCAGCGGGGGGAATGAATGAGCAGTTCTTC
>TRBV9|TRBJ1-2|-|-
CASRAGPTNYGYTF
TGTGCCAGCAGAGCAGGGCCTACTAACTATGGCTACACCTTC
>TRBV9|TRBJ1-3|-|TRBD1
CASSVTGSSGNTIYF
TGTGCCAGCAGCGTGACAGGGTCCTCTGGAAACACCATATATTTT
>TRBV2|TRBJ1-6|-|-
CASSRGRSPLHF
TGTGCCAGCAGTAGAGGGAGGTCACCCCTCCACTTT
>TRBV28|TRBJ1-3|-|TRBD1
CASSSTGTVHSGNTIYF
TGTGCCAGCAGTTCCACCGGGACAGTACACTCTGGAAACACCATATATTTT
>TRBV25-1|TRBJ1-4|-|-
CASSGEETGTNEKLFF
TGTGCCAGCAGTGGTGAGGAGACCGGGACTAATGAAAAACTGTTTTTT
>TRBV19|TRBJ1-2|-|-
CASSIGGKNGYTF
TGTGCCAGTAGTATCGGGGGGAAGAATGGCTACACCTTC
>TRBV5-1|TRBJ2-3|-|TRBD2
CASSPSLAGGANTDTQYF
TGCGCCAGCAGCCCATCCCTAGCGGGGGGGGCCAACACAGATACGCAGTATTTT
>TRBV28|TRBJ1-3|once|TRBD1
CASSLRGTGAGNTIYF
TGTGCCAGCAGTTTACGGGGGACAGGGGCAGGAAACACCATATATTTT
>TRBV7-7|TRBJ2-7|few|-
CASSLAGSYEQYF
TGTGCCAGCAGCTTAGCCGGGTCCTACGAGCAGTACTTC
>TRBV11-2|TRBJ1-6|-|-
CASSSRVSSPLHF
TGTGCCAGCAGCTCCCGGGTCTCATCACCCCTCCACTTT
>TRBV5-5|TRBJ1-4|-|TRBD1
CASSLQGAGEKLFF
TGTGCCAGCAGCTTACAGGGGGCTGGGGAAAAACTGTTTTTT
>TRBV2|TRBJ2-2|-|-
CASSDRAGWTGELFF
TGTGCCAGCAGTGACCGGGCGGGGTGGACCGGGGAGCTGTTTTTT
>TRBV5-1|TRBJ1-1|-|-
CASSTGLNTEAFF
TGCGCCAGCAGCACAGGGTTGAACACTGAAGCTTTCTTT
>TRBV25-1|TRBJ2-1|few|TRBD1
CASSGQISGGSQFF
TGTGCCAGCAGTGGGCAGATATCAGGGGGATCGCAGTTCTTC
>TRBV15|TRBJ2-3|-|-
CATSRDRTAARTDTQYF
TGTGCCACCAGCAGAGATCGCACGGCGGCCCGCACAGATACGCAGTATTTT
>TRBV7-8|TRBJ1-2|-|-
CASSLDVGPGYGYTF
TGTGCCAGCAGCTTAGATGTCGGTCCCGGCTATGGCTACACCTTC
>TRBV19|TRBJ2-5|-|-
CASTVGKGPGETQYF
TGTGCCAGTACCGTGGGTAAGGGGCCGGGAGAGACCCAGTACTTC
>TRBV4-2|TRBJ2-6|few|TRBD1
CASSQETGSGANVLTF
TGTGCCAGCAGCCAAGAGACAGGGTCTGGGGCCAACGTCCTGACTTTC
>TRBV19|TRBJ2-5|-|-
CASSPDTLVETQYF
TGTGCCAGTAGCCCAGACACCCTCGTGGAGACCCAGTACTTC
>TRBV27|TRBJ2-2|-|-
CASSGHLNTGELFF
TGTGCCAGCAGTGGACACCTGAACACCGGGGAGCTGTTTTTT
>TRBV4-2|TRBJ1-6|once|TRBD1
CASSQDSGQTNSPLHF
TGTGCCAGCAGCCAAGATTCGGGACAGACGAATTCACCCCTCCACTTT
>TRBV28|TRBJ2-1|few|-
CASRASASYNEQFF
TGTGCCAGCCGAGCCTCCGCCTCCTACAATGAGCAGTTCTTC
>TRBV6-5|TRBJ2-7|-|TRBD2
CASSYSPRGVSYEQYF
TGTGCCAGCAGTTACTCGCCTCGGGGGGTCTCCTACGAGCAGTACTTC
>TRBV10-3|TRBJ2-4|-|TRBD2
CAIRSSGGEAKNSQYF
TGTGCCATCAGATCTAGCGGGGGGGAAGCCAAAAACAGTCAGTACTTC
>TRBV9|TRBJ1-2|-|-
CASSVGAGGYGYTF
TGTGCCAGCAGCGTAGGGGCGGGGGGCTATGGCTACACCTTC
>TRBV9|TRBJ2-1|-|TRBD2
CASSVVAGGPYNEQFF
TGTGCCAGCAGCGTAGTAGCGGGGGGCCCCTACAATGAGCAGTTCTTC
>TRBV27|TRBJ2-2|once|-
CASSLRHANTGELFF
TGTGCCAGCAGTCTCAGACACGCGAACACCGGGGAGCTGTTTTTT
>TRBV19|TRBJ2-3|-|TRBD2
CASSISRLAGGQGDTQYF
TGTGCCAGTAGTATCTCTCGGTTAGCGGGGGGGCAGGGAGATACGCAGTATTTT
>TRBV2|TRBJ1-1|-|-
CASSLAGTGAEAFF
TGTGCCAGCAGCCTGGCGGGGACCGGGGCTGAAGCTTTCTTT
>TRBV10-1|TRBJ1-2|-|TRBD1
CASHFQGGLRYGYTF
TGCGCCAGCCATTTCCAGGGGGGTTTGCGGTATGGCTACACCTTC
>TRBV5-4|TRBJ2-5|-|-
CASSRAGAQETQYF
TGTGCCAGCAGCCGAGCAGGGGCCCAAGAGACCCAGTACTTC
>TRBV7-8|TRBJ2-7|-|TRBD2
CASSLGTSGGAFNEQYF
TGTGCCAGCAGCTTAGGGACTAGCGGGGGGGCATTTAACGAGCAGTACTTC
>TRBV4-1|TRBJ2-7|-|-
CASSQGRGPYEQYF
TGCGCCAGCAGCCAGGGCAGGGGCCCTTACGAGCAGTACTTC
>TRBV14|TRBJ2-7|-|-
CASSPGYRTGEQYF
TGTGCCAGCAGCCCCGGTTACCGAACGGGGGAGCAGTACTTC
>TRBV5-1|TRBJ2-1|-|-
CASSLGLHNEQFF
TGCGCCAGCAGCTTGGGGCTCCACAATGAGCAGTTCTTC
>TRBV7-6|TRBJ1-5|-|-
CASSLAYGNQPQHF
TGTGCCAGCAGCTTAGCGTATGGCAATCAGCCCCAGCATTTT
>TRBV6-1|TRBJ1-5|once|-
CASSEARRTRGNQPQHF
TGTGCCAGCAGTGAAGCTCGCCGGACAAGGGGCAATCAGCCCCAGCATTTT
>TRBV2|TRBJ2-3|few|TRBD1
CASNGQGTDTQYF
TGTGCCAGCAATGGACAGGGCACAGATACGCAGTATTTT
>TRBV12-1|TRBJ1-4|-|-
CASSFWTPPTNEKLFF
TGTGCCAGCAGCTTTTGGACACCTCCAACTAATGAAAAACTGTTTTTT
>TRBV6-6|TRBJ2-3|few|TRBD2
CASSNLAGGSTDTQYF
TGTGCCAGCAGTAATCTAGCGGGGGGGAGCACAGATACGCAGTATTTT
>TRBV6-6|TRBJ1-6|-|TRBD1
CASDLGDRSNSPLHF
TGTGCCAGCGATCTGGGGGACAGGTCTAATTCACCCCTCCACTTT
>TRBV27|TRBJ1-4|once|TRBD1
CASSLRQGRNEKLFF
TGTGCCAGCAGTCTAAGACAGGGACGAAATGAAAAACTGTTTTTT
>TRBV5-1|TRBJ2-5|-|TRBD2
CASSPGTSGQETQYF
TGCGCCAGCAGCCCGGGGACTAGCGGCCAAGAGACCCAGTACTTC
>TRBV19|TRBJ2-5|-|TRBD1
CASSLDREETQYF
TGTGCCAGTAGTCTCGACAGGGAAGAGACCCAGTACTTC
>TRBV6-1|TRBJ2-7|-|-
CASREPNNYEQYF
TGTGCCAGCAGAGAACCTAATAACTACGAGCAGTACTTC
>TRBV10-3|TRBJ2-1|-|-
CAIWAGPYNEQFF
TGTGCCATCTGGGCGGGCCCTTACAATGAGCAGTTCTTC
>TRBV6-5|TRBJ1-6|-|-
CASSYTSSYNSPLHF
TGTGCCAGCAGTTACACGAGCTCCTATAATTCACCCCTCCACTTT
>TRBV18|TRBJ1-5|-|-
CASSPEVWSGGPGQPQHF
TGTGCCAGCTCACCAGAAGTATGGTCGGGGGGCCCCGGTCAGCCCCAGCATTTT
>TRBV27|TRBJ2-3|-|TRBD2
CASSWGKAGGSTDTQYF
TGTGCCAGCAGTTGGGGAAAAGCGGGGGGTAGCACAGATACGCAGTATTTT
>TRBV10-3|TRBJ2-6|-|-
CAIKKGSGANGLTF
TGTGCCATCAAGAAGGGTTCTGGGGCCAACGGCCTGACTTTC
>TRBV7-9|TRBJ2-3|few|TRBD1
CASSFPGQAITDTQYF
TGTGCCAGCAGCTTCCCGGGACAGGCGATCACAGATACGCAGTATTTT
>TRBV15|TRBJ1-1|-|TRBD1
CATSSGQAGAEAFF
TGTGCCACCAGCTCGGGACAGGCTGGCGCTGAAGCTTTCTTT
>TRBV7-2|TRBJ2-1|few|TRBD2
CASSGGKRGGNSYNEQFF
TGTGCCAGCAGCGGGGGGAAGCGGGGCGGGAACTCCTACAATGAGCAGTTCTTC